This TCR beta chain was sequenced for a study of T cell responses to AZD1222 COVID-19 vaccine. This CDR3 contains 18 residues. Germline values: CDR1 SGDLS, CDR2 YYNGEE. The V and J ends lost 0 bases and 1 base, in that order; junction bases with no gene match: 11. Only in-frame clones appear in the TCRdb table, and some are missing; sequencing was by immunoSEQ multiplex PCR. The top ten hold more than 15% of the sample, which has 97,000 or so clones, roughly 84% seen once. The TCR sequence derives from an adult in good health. The chain couples TRBV9 to TRBJ2-3; 7 positions match TRBD2. The specimen comprised peripheral blood, sampled on day 0 of AZD1222 vaccination. Written as DNA, the CDR3 is TGTGCCAGCAGCGTAGGGGGCGGGAGCCTTCTTGGCACAGATACGCAGTATTTT. As protein: CASSVGGGSLLGTDTQYF.